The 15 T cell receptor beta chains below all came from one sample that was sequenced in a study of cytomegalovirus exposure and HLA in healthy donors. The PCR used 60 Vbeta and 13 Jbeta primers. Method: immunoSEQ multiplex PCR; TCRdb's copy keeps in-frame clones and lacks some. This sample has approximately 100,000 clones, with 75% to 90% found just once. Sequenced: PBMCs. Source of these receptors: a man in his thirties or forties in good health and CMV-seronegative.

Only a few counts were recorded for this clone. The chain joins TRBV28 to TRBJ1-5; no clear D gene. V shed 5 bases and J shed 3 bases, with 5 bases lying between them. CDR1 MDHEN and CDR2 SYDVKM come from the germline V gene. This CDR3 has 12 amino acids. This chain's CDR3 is CASSGVNQPQHF. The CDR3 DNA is TGTGCCAGCAGTGGAGTCAATCAGCCCCAGCATTTT.

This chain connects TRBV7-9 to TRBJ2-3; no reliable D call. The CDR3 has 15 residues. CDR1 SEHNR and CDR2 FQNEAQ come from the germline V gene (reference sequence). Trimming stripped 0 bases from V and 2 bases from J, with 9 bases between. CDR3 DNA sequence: TGTGCCAGCAGCTTAGCGAGGCCGGCCACAGATACGCAGTATTTT. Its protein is CASSLARPATDTQYF.

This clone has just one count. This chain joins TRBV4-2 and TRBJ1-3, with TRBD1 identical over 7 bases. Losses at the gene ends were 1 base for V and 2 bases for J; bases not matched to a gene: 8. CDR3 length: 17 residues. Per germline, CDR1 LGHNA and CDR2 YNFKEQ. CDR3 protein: CASSQGFRTGPGNTIYF. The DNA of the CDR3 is TGTGCCAGCAGCCAAGGTTTTCGGACAGGCCCTGGAAACACCATATATTTT.

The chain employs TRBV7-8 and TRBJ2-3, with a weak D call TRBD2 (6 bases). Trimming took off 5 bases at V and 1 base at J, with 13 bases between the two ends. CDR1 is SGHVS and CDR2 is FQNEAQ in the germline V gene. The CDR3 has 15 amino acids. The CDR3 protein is CASSRRDSGTDTQYF. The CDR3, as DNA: TGTGCCAGCAGCCGCCGGGACTCCGGCACAGATACGCAGTATTTT.

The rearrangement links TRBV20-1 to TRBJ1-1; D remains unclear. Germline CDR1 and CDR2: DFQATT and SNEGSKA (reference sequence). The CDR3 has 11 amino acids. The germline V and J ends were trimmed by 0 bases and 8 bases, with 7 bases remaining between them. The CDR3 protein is CSARDREEAFF. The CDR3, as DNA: TGCAGTGCTAGAGATAGAGAGGAAGCTTTCTTT.

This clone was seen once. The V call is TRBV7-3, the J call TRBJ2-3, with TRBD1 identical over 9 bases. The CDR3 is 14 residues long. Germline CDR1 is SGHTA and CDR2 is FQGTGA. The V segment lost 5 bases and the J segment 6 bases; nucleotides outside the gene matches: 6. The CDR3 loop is CASSQGQGWDTQYF. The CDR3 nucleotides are TGTGCCAGCAGCCAAGGACAGGGGTGGGATACGCAGTATTTT.

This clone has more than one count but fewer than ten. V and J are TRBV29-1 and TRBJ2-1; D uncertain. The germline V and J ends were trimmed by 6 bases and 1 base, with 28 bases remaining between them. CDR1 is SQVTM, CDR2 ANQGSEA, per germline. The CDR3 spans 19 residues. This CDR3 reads CSVPPEAGGTLRSYNEQFF. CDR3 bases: TGCAGCGTGCCTCCAGAGGCTGGCGGAACGCTCCGGTCCTACAATGAGCAGTTCTTC.

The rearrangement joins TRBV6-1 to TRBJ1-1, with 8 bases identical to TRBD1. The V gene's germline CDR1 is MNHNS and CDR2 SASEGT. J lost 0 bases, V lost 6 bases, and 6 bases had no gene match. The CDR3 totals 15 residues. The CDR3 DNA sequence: TGTGCCAGCAGAACCACGGACAGGGTGAACACTGAAGCTTTCTTT. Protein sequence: CASRTTDRVNTEAFF.

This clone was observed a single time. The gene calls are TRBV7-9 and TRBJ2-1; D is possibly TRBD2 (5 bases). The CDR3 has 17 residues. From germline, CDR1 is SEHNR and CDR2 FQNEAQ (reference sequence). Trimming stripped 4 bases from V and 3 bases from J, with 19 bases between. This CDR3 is CASSSERRVLVYNEQFF. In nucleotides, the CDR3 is TGTGCCAGCAGCTCAGAACGGCGGGTCCTTGTCTACAATGAGCAGTTCTTC. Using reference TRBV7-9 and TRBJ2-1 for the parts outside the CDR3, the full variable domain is DTGVSQNPRHKITKRGQNVTFRCDPISEHNRLYWYRQTLGQGPEFLTYFQNEAQLEKSRLLSDRFSAERPKGSFSTLEIQRTEQGDSAMYLCASSSERRVLVYNEQFFGPGTRLTVL.

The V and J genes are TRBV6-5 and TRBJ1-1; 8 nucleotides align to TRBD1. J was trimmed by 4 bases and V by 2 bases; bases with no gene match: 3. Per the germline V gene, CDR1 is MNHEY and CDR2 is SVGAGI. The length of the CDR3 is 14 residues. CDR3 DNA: TGTGCCAGCAGTTACCGGGACAGGAGCACTGAAGCTTTCTTT. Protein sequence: CASSYRDRSTEAFF.

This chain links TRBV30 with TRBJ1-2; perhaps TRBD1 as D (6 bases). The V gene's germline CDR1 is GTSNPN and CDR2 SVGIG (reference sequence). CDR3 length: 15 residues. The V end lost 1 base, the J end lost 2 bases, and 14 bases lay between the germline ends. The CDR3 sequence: CAWSGVGGRNYGYTF. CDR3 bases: TGTGCCTGGAGTGGCGTAGGGGGTAGAAACTATGGCTACACCTTC.

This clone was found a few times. CDR3 DNA: TGTGCCAGCAGTACGAACCGGGACAGGGGGTTACGCCAGGATGAAGCTTTCTTT. It is translated as CASSTNRDRGLRQDEAFF. This chain uses TRBV27 with TRBJ1-1; 11 positions agree with TRBD1. Germline V CDR1 and CDR2: MNHEY, SMNVEV (reference sequence). This CDR3 has 18 residues. V gave up 5 bases and J gave up 7 bases; unmatched junction bases: 18.

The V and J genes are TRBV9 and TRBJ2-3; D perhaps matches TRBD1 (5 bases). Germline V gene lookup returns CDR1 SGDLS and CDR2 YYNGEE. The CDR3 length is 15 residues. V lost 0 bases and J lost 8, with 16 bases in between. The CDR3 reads CASSVGEGAMGTQYF. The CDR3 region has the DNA TGTGCCAGCAGCGTAGGTGAAGGGGCGATGGGTACGCAGTATTTT.

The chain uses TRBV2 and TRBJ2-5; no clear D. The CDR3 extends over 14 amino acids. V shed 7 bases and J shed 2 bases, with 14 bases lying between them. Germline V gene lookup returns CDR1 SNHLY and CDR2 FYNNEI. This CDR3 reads CASMRVYSQETQYF. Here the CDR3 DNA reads TGTGCCAGCATGAGAGTATATTCTCAAGAGACCCAGTACTTC.

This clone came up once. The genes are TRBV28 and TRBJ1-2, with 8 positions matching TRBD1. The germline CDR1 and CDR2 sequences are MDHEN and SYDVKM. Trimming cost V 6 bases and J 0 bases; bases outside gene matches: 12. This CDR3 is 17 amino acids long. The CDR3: CASRSRQGRDSNYGYTF. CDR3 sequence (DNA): TGTGCCAGCAGAAGCCGACAGGGGCGCGATTCTAACTATGGCTACACCTTC.